The text below deals with one T cell receptor (beta chain). Its antigen is unknown. The data stem from a study of shared clonotypes between healthy human individuals. Some 28,000 T cell genomes (roughly 310 ng DNA) went into each PBMC replicate. On ten immunoSEQ deep assay plates, unsorted PBMC DNA was sequenced. Assay: immunoSEQ multiplex PCR; the TCRdb copy retains only in-frame clones and omits some. Of some 510,000 clones in the sample, less than 85% are singletons; the top ten hold 10% to 15%. The study's findings and limits: Investigators expected sequencing depth to affect clonotype sharing among donors.

Without sorting, samples used 85 million to 95 million PBMCs for genomic DNA. The CDR3 spans 16 residues. CDR1 and CDR2 from the germline V gene are SGHVS and FQNEAQ. V shed 5 bases, J shed 7 bases, and the junction held 14 bases outside the gene matches. Material for sequencing was PBMCs. This sequence originates from a middle-aged woman in good health. Some clones in this sample may be carry-over from other donors' samples. The rearrangement joins TRBV7-8 to TRBJ1-5; 7 bases align to TRBD1. The CDR3 DNA reads as TGTGCCAGCAGCCTAACAACTGGACAGGTAGCCCAGCCCCAGCATTTT. Translating it yields CASSLTTGQVAQPQHF.